Below, 24 T cell receptor beta chains from the same sample are listed, as sequenced in a study of T cells in tumors after PD-1 blockade. TCRdb's table, derived via immunoSEQ multiplex PCR, lists solely in-frame clones and lacks some. The sample contains approximately 63,000 clones, roughly 70% of which appear only once. Sequencing was performed on PBMCs, taken after anti-PD-1 treatment. All receptors derive from a human donor with basal cell carcinoma.

DNA for the CDR3: TGTGCCAGCAGCACTTTGGAGACTGAAGCTTTCTTT. Amino acids: CASSTLETEAFF. This chain uses TRBV9 with TRBJ1-1; D call uncertain. Trimming left V 4 bases short and J 5 bases short, with 9 bases between. The CDR3 covers 12 residues. Germline CDR1 SGDLS, CDR2 YYNGEE.

The chain combines TRBV19 with TRBJ2-7; weak D call: TRBD2 (5 bases). Germline-derived CDR1 and CDR2 are LNHDA and SQIVND (reference sequence). Trimming cost V 6 bases and J 4 bases, with 16 bases left between them. The CDR3 sequence is 14 residues long. CDR3 nucleotide sequence: TGTGCCAGTAGAGGCCCCGGGATGGGGTACGAGCAGTACTTC. Protein product: CASRGPGMGYEQYF.

The V gene is TRBV6-4, the J gene TRBJ2-1; D remains unclear. With 2 bases removed from V and 0 bases from J, the gap between germline ends came to 8 bases. Germline V gives CDR1 MRHNA, CDR2 SNTAGT. This CDR3 has 15 residues. The CDR3 nucleotides are TGTGCCAGCAGTGACAACCCAGGCTCCTACAATGAGCAGTTCTTC. Protein: CASSDNPGSYNEQFF.

V gene TRBV7-8 combines with J gene TRBJ2-7, with 8 bases fitting TRBD1. The J segment lost 3 bases and the V segment lost 3 bases, leaving 7 bases of the junction unmatched. Germline V CDR1 and CDR2: SGHVS, FQNEAQ. The CDR3 is made up of 15 amino acids. CDR3 region: CASSFPVGQGYEQYF. Written as DNA, the CDR3 is TGTGCCAGCAGCTTCCCCGTCGGACAGGGCTACGAGCAGTACTTC.

There are a few counts of this clone. The rearrangement joins TRBV7-2 to TRBJ2-3, with D tentatively TRBD1 or TRBD2 (5 bases each). The CDR3 loop spans 16 amino acids. Germline values: CDR1 SGHTA, CDR2 FQGNSA. With 2 bases removed from V and 1 base from J, the gap between germline ends came to 13 bases. The CDR3 spells CASSLFGRDGTDTQYF. The CDR3 bases are TGTGCCAGCAGCTTATTCGGCAGGGACGGCACAGATACGCAGTATTTT.

This clone has just a few counts. The DNA of the CDR3 is TGTGCCAGCAGCACGGTCATGAACACTGAAGCTTTCTTT. It specifies CASSTVMNTEAFF. This chain connects TRBV2 to TRBJ1-1; D unclear. V was cut by 6 bases and J by 0 bases, with 8 bases left in between. The germline CDR1 and CDR2 sequences are SNHLY and FYNNEI. The CDR3 consists of 13 residues.

This rearrangement joins TRBV6-4 to TRBJ2-3; 7 bases match TRBD2. This CDR3 is built from 15 residues. The germline V gene has CDR1 MRHNA and CDR2 SNTAGT. V was clipped by 1 base and J by 3 bases; unmatched bases: 4. CDR3 bases: TGTGCCAGCAGTGACTGGGGGGGTGAGACAGATACGCAGTATTTT. Its protein product is CASSDWGGETDTQYF.

J is TRBJ1-5 and V is TRBV2; no reliable D call. Trimming cost V 6 bases and J 0 bases, with 15 bases left between them. CDR1 is SNHLY, CDR2 FYNNEI, per germline. The CDR3 is 16 amino acids. The CDR3 nucleotides read TGTGCCAGCAGCGCGGACGGCCTATATAGCAATCAGCCCCAGCATTTT. This gives the protein CASSADGLYSNQPQHF.

This clone was detected a few times. This sequence joins TRBV4-2 and TRBJ2-7; 7 nucleotides line up with TRBD2. This CDR3 has 16 amino acids. The ends lost 0 bases at V and 0 bases at J; junction bases unmatched: 5. Germline V gives CDR1 LGHNA, CDR2 YNFKEQ. In nucleotides, the CDR3 is TGTGCCAGCAGCCAAGATCGGCGGGGGAGCTCCTACGAGCAGTACTTC. This sequence encodes CASSQDRRGSSYEQYF.

The rearrangement joins TRBV6-1 to TRBJ1-5; maybe TRBD1 (5 bases). Trimming removed 1 base at V and 4 bases at J, with 8 bases between. CDR1 and CDR2 (germline): MNHNS, SASEGT. This CDR3 comprises 14 residues. In DNA, the CDR3 is TGTGCCAGCAGTGAAGACAGGACGAATCAGCCCCAGCATTTT. Translated: CASSEDRTNQPQHF.

The genes are TRBV5-1 and TRBJ2-7; TRBD1 might be the D (5 bases). The CDR3 sequence is 14 residues long. Trimming removed 4 bases at V and 2 bases at J, with 13 bases between. The V gene's germline CDR1 is SGHRS and CDR2 YFSETQ. The CDR3 DNA reads as TGCGCCAGCAGCGTTCAAAGGGGCGCCTACGAGCAGTACTTC. Protein product: CASSVQRGAYEQYF.

The chain couples TRBV4-1 to TRBJ1-4, with D possibly being TRBD1 (6 bases). CDR1 is MGHRA and CDR2 is YSYEKL in the germline V gene. The CDR3 has 13 residues. Trimming removed 3 bases at V and 6 bases at J, with 8 bases between. DNA of the CDR3: TGCGCCAGCAGCCACAGGGGTGATGAAAAACTGTTTTTT. Protein sequence: CASSHRGDEKLFF.

The chain is built from TRBV7-2 and TRBJ1-1; no definite D call. Germline V gene sequence: CDR1 SGHTA, CDR2 FQGNSA. The ends were cut back, 1 base at V and 5 bases at J, with 11 bases in the middle. The CDR3 consists of 14 residues. The CDR3 here is CASSLGGSSTEAFF. The CDR3 coding sequence is TGTGCCAGCAGCTTAGGAGGATCCTCGACTGAAGCTTTCTTT.

The V and J genes are TRBV3-1 (or the pseudogene TRBV3-2) and TRBJ2-2, with D possibly TRBD2 on 5 matching bases. Trimming removed 6 bases at V and 5 bases at J, with 16 bases between. This CDR3 is built from 15 residues. In germline, CDR1 is LGHDT, CDR2 YNNKEL (reference sequence). The CDR3 nucleotides read TGTGCCAGCAGTCGCCAGGCTACTAGGACCGGGGAGCTGTTTTTT. This gives the protein CASSRQATRTGELFF.

This clone was detected only once. This chain joins TRBV7-2 and TRBJ1-4; a possible D gene is TRBD1 (5 bases). CDR3 length: 14 amino acids. V shed 6 bases and J shed 3 bases, with 11 bases lying between them. Germline loops: CDR1 SGHTA, CDR2 FQGNSA. The DNA of the CDR3 is TGTGCCAGCAGTTCAGGGCCCTCTAATGAAAAACTGTTTTTT. As protein: CASSSGPSNEKLFF.

The CDR3 spells CASSGTGDTGELFF. The CDR3 region has the DNA TGTGCCAGCAGCGGGACAGGGGACACCGGGGAGCTGTTTTTT. The J gene is TRBJ2-2, the V gene TRBV6-4; 10 nucleotides line up with TRBD1. In germline, CDR1 is MRHNA, CDR2 SNTAGT. The V gene end was trimmed by 6 bases and the J gene end by 3 bases; junction bases not matched to a gene: 1. There are 14 residues in the CDR3.

The genes are TRBV5-5 and TRBJ2-5, with 9 positions matching TRBD1. CDR1 is SGHKS and CDR2 is YYEKEE in the germline V gene (reference sequence). The CDR3 runs 15 residues. Trimming at V came to 0 bases and at J to 4 bases, leaving 4 bases not matched to a gene. CDR3 in DNA: TGTGCCAGCAGCTTGGGTACAGGGGGCGGAGAGACCCAGTACTTC. It yields the protein CASSLGTGGGETQYF. Filled out from reference TRBV5-5 and TRBJ2-5, the complete variable domain reads DAGVTQSPTHLIKTRGQQVTLRCSPISGHKSVSWYQQVLGQGPQFIFQYYEKEERGRGNFPDRFSARQFPNYSSELNVNALLLGDSALYLCASSLGTGGGETQYFGPGTRLLVL.

To note about this clone: The junction and the germline gene differ at one end; a read error may be behind it. The chain combines TRBV27 with TRBJ2-1; the match to TRBD2 covers 7 bases. Looked up from germline, CDR1 is MNHEY and CDR2 is SMNVEV (reference sequence). This CDR3 region has 16 residues. DNA for the CDR3: TGTGCCAGCAGTACCCGGGACTACTATTCCTACAATGGGCAGTTCTTC. Protein product: CASSTRDYYSYNGQFF.

The V and J genes are TRBV4-2 and TRBJ1-1; D unclear. CDR1 LGHNA and CDR2 YNFKEQ come from the germline V gene. The CDR3 has 14 amino acids. Deletions cut 0 bases from V and 1 base from J, with 6 bases between. CDR3 DNA sequence: TGTGCCAGCAGCCAAGATAACAGGAACACTGAAGCTTTCTTT. It codes for CASSQDNRNTEAFF.

The rearrangement links TRBV15 to TRBJ2-7; D unresolved. Germline V lookup: CDR1 LNHNV, CDR2 YYDKDF (reference sequence). The CDR3 sequence is 12 residues long. The V and J ends lost 3 bases and 6 bases respectively, with 9 bases between them. The CDR3 loop is CATSRGGLEQYF. For the CDR3, the DNA is TGTGCCACCAGCAGGGGTGGGCTCGAGCAGTACTTC.

The J gene is TRBJ2-7, the V gene TRBV2, with 10 bases aligning to TRBD1. This CDR3 contains 15 residues. Germline loops: CDR1 SNHLY, CDR2 FYNNEI. After removal of 3 bases from V and 3 bases from J, the junction contained 5 bases not matched to a gene. CDR3 nucleotide sequence: TGTGCCAGCAGTGATATCGGGACAGGGGACTACGAGCAGTACTTC. Its protein is CASSDIGTGDYEQYF.

The chain links TRBV19 to TRBJ1-5; D is perhaps TRBD1 (6 bases). V was clipped by 6 bases and J by 4 bases, with 16 bases between them. Looked up from germline, CDR1 is LNHDA and CDR2 is SQIVND (reference sequence). CDR3 size: 15 residues. The CDR3 bases are TGTGCCAGTAGGATGGCAGGGGCGCATAATCAGCCCCAGCATTTT. As protein: CASRMAGAHNQPQHF.

V gene TRBV19 combines with J gene TRBJ2-4; TRBD1 matches at 9 bases. The CDR3 has 15 residues. The junction had 7 bases not matched to a gene; V was cut back by 3 bases and J by 7 bases. Germline CDR1 is LNHDA and CDR2 is SQIVND (reference sequence). CDR3 protein: CASSISQGARNIQYF. The DNA of the CDR3 is TGTGCCAGTAGTATTTCACAGGGGGCGAGGAACATTCAGTACTTC.

The sample holds a few counts of this clone. The rearrangement links TRBV10-2 to TRBJ2-7; 7 bases map to TRBD2. The CDR3 runs 14 residues. V was clipped by 6 bases and J by 8 bases; unmatched bases: 13. Germline V gene lookup returns CDR1 WSHSY and CDR2 SAAADI. The CDR3 DNA sequence: TGCGCCAGCAGAAGTGGGGGTGGGGAGGGTCAGCAGTACTTC. Translated: CASRSGGGEGQQYF.